The source of this T cell receptor beta chain is a study of response to subunit inactivated influenza vaccine. As to this clonotype: Its antigen is still unknown.

Each CDR3 protein gets one entry after TCRdb re-called the RT-PCR reads with MiXCR. The data contain almost 250,000 distinct CDR3 sequences, less than 15% of them singletons. Points from the study as a whole: It was the authors' suggestion that each seasonal influenza vaccination recruits few new T cells.

The sequence was obtained from a man aged 45-60 years who received an inactivated influenza vaccine. Sequenced here: non-naive T cells sorted from PBMCs, sampled about 14 days before vaccination.

In DNA, the CDR3 is TGTGCCAGCAGCCAAGACAGGGGAAACACCATATATTTT. It yields the protein CASSQDRGNTIYF. The chain carries TRBV14 and TRBJ1-3; the D is unclear. Trimming removed 0 bases from V and 4 bases from J, with 4 bases in between. CDR3 length: 13 residues. Germline V gives CDR1 SGHDN, CDR2 FVKESK.